This is a list of T cell receptor beta chains from one sample in a study of blood T cell repertoires in COVID-19. Assay used: immunoSEQ multiplex PCR; TCRdb lists only in-frame clones, some missing. The sample includes about 260,000 clones, over 80% of them seen just once. The sequencing input was PBMCs or T cells enriched from blood (not recorded which). These TCRs come from a man aged 50 or older who had been exposed to COVID-19. CDR3s include the opening cysteine and the closing phenylalanine or tryptophan. D genes are given only for firm matches. Size is stated for part of the rows, as once, few or many counts, or as a class when the clone is expanded.

length,D,V,size,J,CDR3,DNA
13,.,TRBV5-1,.,TRBJ1-2,CASSLFTTYGYTF,TGCGCCAGCAGCTTGTTTACAACCTATGGCTACACCTTC
12,TRBD1,TRBV3-1/TRBV3-2,.,TRBJ2-7,CASRTTGVEQYF,TGTGCCAGCAGAACGACAGGGGTCGAGCAGTACTTC
17,TRBD1,TRBV5-1,.,TRBJ2-1,CASSLNPNRGRLNEQFF,TGCGCCAGCAGTTTAAATCCCAACAGGGGGCGTTTAAATGAGCAGTTCTTC
14,.,TRBV5-6,.,TRBJ2-3,CASSGRGSTDTQYF,TGTGCCAGCAGCGGAAGGGGTTCCACAGATACGCAGTATTTT
14,TRBD1,TRBV13,.,TRBJ1-2,CASSPGQGALGYTF,TGTGCCAGCAGCCCCGGACAGGGGGCGTTGGGCTACACCTTC
13,.,TRBV4-1,.,TRBJ1-2,CASSQASRGGYTF,TGCGCCAGCAGCCAAGCGTCCCGGGGAGGCTACACCTTC
14,TRBD1,TRBV20-1,.,TRBJ2-3,CSASGDRGLDTQYF,TGCAGTGCTAGTGGGGACAGGGGGCTAGATACGCAGTATTTT
15,.,TRBV5-6,.,TRBJ2-3,CASSLAGDSTDTQYF,TGTGCCAGCAGCTTGGCCGGAGATAGCACAGATACGCAGTATTTT
14,.,TRBV6-6,.,TRBJ2-2,CASSLGQNTGELFF,TGTGCCAGCAGCCTTGGACAGAACACCGGGGAGCTGTTTTTT
18,TRBD2,TRBV7-8,.,TRBJ2-1,CASSKGLAGGVSYNEQFF,TGTGCCAGCAGCAAAGGACTAGCGGGGGGGGTGTCCTACAATGAGCAGTTCTTC
14,TRBD2,TRBV9,.,TRBJ2-1,CASSLAGVYNEQFF,TGTGCCAGCAGTTTAGCGGGAGTTTACAATGAGCAGTTCTTC
16,TRBD1,TRBV9,.,TRBJ1-1,CASSAITGGVLTEAFF,TGTGCCAGCAGCGCGATCACAGGGGGCGTGTTGACTGAAGCTTTCTTT
15,.,TRBV10-3,few,TRBJ1-2,CAISESTHGFDGYTF,TGTGCCATCAGTGAGTCGACTCATGGATTCGATGGCTACACCTTC
14,.,TRBV18,.,TRBJ1-2,CASSRNQQDYGYTF,TGTGCCAGCTCACGAAACCAACAGGACTATGGCTACACCTTC
18,.,TRBV7-8,.,TRBJ2-6,CASSAVGLTLSGANVLTF,TGTGCCAGCAGCGCAGTGGGACTGACCCTCTCTGGGGCCAACGTCCTGACTTTC
15,TRBD1,TRBV7-9,.,TRBJ1-1,CASSFRTGRDTEAFF,TGTGCCAGCAGCTTTAGGACAGGGAGGGACACTGAAGCTTTCTTT
19,TRBD2,TRBV5-8,.,TRBJ2-3,CASSLIAGGLLDSTDTQYF,TGTGCCAGCAGCTTGATAGCGGGGGGGCTTCTTGATAGCACAGATACGCAGTATTTT
14,.,TRBV28,.,TRBJ2-7,CASSTLGGTYEQYF,TGTGCCAGCAGCACCCTCGGGGGTACCTACGAGCAGTACTTC
17,TRBD1,TRBV11-3,.,TRBJ1-1,CASSSHRDRVAGTEAFF,TGTGCCAGCAGCTCTCACCGGGACAGGGTGGCTGGCACTGAAGCTTTCTTT
15,.,TRBV4-2,.,TRBJ2-5,CASSQDWASQETQYF,TGTGCCAGCAGCCAAGATTGGGCGAGTCAAGAGACCCAGTACTTC
16,TRBD2,TRBV18,.,TRBJ2-1,CASSPLASGVNNEQFF,TGTGCCAGCTCACCGCTCGCTAGCGGGGTAAACAATGAGCAGTTCTTC
15,.,TRBV7-7,.,TRBJ2-1,CASSLGLASYNEQFF,TGTGCTAGCAGCTTAGGGCTAGCTTCCTACAATGAGCAGTTCTTC
18,TRBD2,TRBV13,.,TRBJ2-5,CASSRRGAASGVQETQYF,TGTGCCAGCAGCCGTCGGGGGGCGGCTAGCGGGGTCCAAGAGACCCAGTACTTC
14,.,TRBV18,.,TRBJ1-1,CASSPLGRESEAFF,TGTGCCAGCTCACCACTCGGGAGGGAGAGTGAAGCTTTCTTT
14,.,TRBV2,.,TRBJ1-5,CASSEVRQPQPQHF,TGTGCCAGCAGTGAGGTCAGGCAACCCCAGCCCCAGCATTTT
13,.,TRBV12-3/TRBV12-4,.,TRBJ1-5,CASSPRGNQPQHF,TGTGCCAGCAGTCCCAGGGGAAATCAGCCCCAGCATTTT
14,TRBD1,TRBV2,.,TRBJ1-1,CASRGQAVNTEAFF,TGTGCCAGCAGGGGACAGGCGGTGAACACTGAAGCTTTCTTT
14,TRBD2,TRBV19,.,TRBJ2-1,CASQSTSGPRTQFF,TGTGCCAGTCAAAGTACTAGCGGGCCGAGGACGCAGTTCTTC
17,TRBD2,TRBV5-1,.,TRBJ2-2,CASSSGLAGELAGELFF,TGCGCCAGCAGCTCGGGACTAGCGGGAGAATTGGCCGGGGAGCTGTTTTTT
15,TRBD1,TRBV7-8,once,TRBJ2-3,CASSQRQGFTDTQYF,TGTGCCAGCAGCCAACGACAGGGTTTCACAGATACGCAGTATTTT
13,.,TRBV28,.,TRBJ2-2,CASSVISTGELFF,TGTGCCAGCAGTGTAATCTCCACCGGGGAGCTGTTTTTT
16,TRBD1,TRBV7-3,.,TRBJ2-7,CASSSGPGQGRYEQYF,TGTGCCAGCAGCTCCGGACCGGGACAGGGGCGCTACGAGCAGTACTTC
17,.,TRBV9,.,TRBJ2-1,CASSVWERVRSYNEQFF,TGTGCCAGCAGCGTATGGGAGCGGGTCCGCTCCTACAATGAGCAGTTCTTC
16,TRBD1,TRBV2,.,TRBJ1-2,CASSRDRGLPNYGYTF,TGTGCCAGCAGCCGGGACAGGGGTCTCCCCAACTATGGCTACACCTTC
15,.,TRBV11-2,.,TRBJ1-2,CASSLSVLPSYGYTF,TGTGCCAGCAGCTTATCCGTCCTCCCCTCCTATGGCTACACCTTC
11,.,TRBV20-1,.,TRBJ1-1,CSWGVETEAFF,TGCAGTTGGGGGGTGGAGACTGAAGCTTTCTTT
18,.,TRBV9,.,TRBJ2-6,CASSSGHRPSSGANVLTF,TGTGCCAGCAGCTCCGGACACCGACCTAGCTCTGGGGCCAACGTCCTGACTTTC
15,.,TRBV18,.,TRBJ2-2,CASSLQQANTGELFF,TGTGCCAGCTCACTACAGCAAGCGAACACCGGGGAGCTGTTTTTT
14,.,TRBV10-3,.,TRBJ2-7,CAARLGTEAYEQYF,TGTGCCGCAAGACTAGGGACAGAGGCCTACGAGCAGTACTTC
14,.,TRBV5-1,.,TRBJ2-3,CASSPGQLTDTQYF,TGCGCCAGCAGCCCAGGACAGCTCACAGATACGCAGTATTTT
16,TRBD1,TRBV7-8,once,TRBJ1-2,CASSRGQQAFSYGYTF,TGTGCCAGCAGTCGGGGACAGCAGGCTTTTTCCTATGGCTACACCTTC
16,.,TRBV5-8,.,TRBJ1-4,CASSLVSFGEGEKLFF,TGTGCCAGCAGCTTGGTGTCGTTCGGGGAGGGGGAAAAACTGTTTTTT
14,.,TRBV28,.,TRBJ1-2,CASSLNVRVRGYTF,TGTGCCAGCAGTTTAAATGTTCGTGTGAGGGGCTACACCTTC
16,.,TRBV9,.,TRBJ2-2,CASSVQGGGSTGELFF,TGTGCCAGCAGCGTACAAGGGGGAGGGAGCACCGGGGAGCTGTTTTTT
19,.,TRBV5-6,.,TRBJ1-2,CASSLGRDKQHPSNYGYTF,TGTGCCAGCAGCTTGGGCCGGGACAAACAACACCCCAGCAACTATGGCTACACCTTC
18,TRBD2,TRBV28,.,TRBJ2-6,CASSLWLAGGSGANVLTF,TGTGCCAGCAGTTTATGGCTAGCGGGGGGCTCTGGGGCCAACGTCCTGACTTTC
15,TRBD1,TRBV24-1,once,TRBJ2-1,CATSFGQGTYNEQFF,TGTGCCACCAGCTTCGGACAGGGGACGTACAATGAGCAGTTCTTC
16,TRBD1,TRBV5-1,.,TRBJ1-1,CASSYLTGLAGTEAFF,TGCGCCAGCAGCTACCTGACAGGGCTGGCAGGGACTGAAGCTTTCTTT
14,TRBD1,TRBV27,.,TRBJ1-2,CASSPGTGHLGYTF,TGTGCCAGCAGTCCCGGGACAGGGCATCTTGGCTACACCTTC
13,.,TRBV28,.,TRBJ1-2,CASQESLNYGYTF,TGTGCCAGCCAAGAGTCACTAAACTATGGCTACACCTTC
13,.,TRBV19,.,TRBJ1-1,CASSIVGATEAFF,TGTGCCAGTAGTATAGTAGGGGCCACTGAAGCTTTCTTT
17,TRBD2,TRBV7-3,.,TRBJ2-1,CASSPYSGGSSYNEQFF,TGTGCCAGCAGCCCCTATAGCGGGGGGAGCTCCTACAATGAGCAGTTCTTC
15,TRBD1,TRBV11-2,.,TRBJ1-1,CASSLGTGGYTEAFF,TGTGCCAGCAGCCTTGGGACAGGGGGATATACTGAAGCTTTCTTT
12,TRBD2,TRBV5-6,.,TRBJ2-1,CASSSSGPRQFF,TGTGCCAGCAGCTCTAGCGGGCCACGGCAGTTCTTC
15,.,TRBV9,.,TRBJ1-3,CASSVDLGSGNTIYF,TGTGCCAGCAGCGTAGACTTGGGGAGCGGAAACACCATATATTTT
17,TRBD2,TRBV11-2,.,TRBJ2-1,CASSLRLAGEAYNEQFF,TGTGCCAGCAGCTTGAGATTAGCGGGAGAGGCCTACAATGAGCAGTTCTTC
14,.,TRBV6-2/TRBV6-3,.,TRBJ1-5,CASSYGGWDQPQHF,TGTGCCAGCAGTTACGGAGGGTGGGATCAGCCCCAGCATTTT
14,.,TRBV28,few,TRBJ1-6,CASSSGAVGSPLHF,TGTGCCAGCAGTTCAGGGGCGGTTGGATCACCCCTCCACTTT
13,TRBD2,TRBV7-3,once,TRBJ2-5,CASSRGGSQTQYF,TGTGCCAGCAGCCGCGGGGGGTCCCAGACCCAGTACTTC
15,TRBD2,TRBV5-1,.,TRBJ2-1,CASSPGAAGANEQFF,TGCGCCAGCAGCCCCGGAGCAGCGGGGGCAAATGAGCAGTTCTTC